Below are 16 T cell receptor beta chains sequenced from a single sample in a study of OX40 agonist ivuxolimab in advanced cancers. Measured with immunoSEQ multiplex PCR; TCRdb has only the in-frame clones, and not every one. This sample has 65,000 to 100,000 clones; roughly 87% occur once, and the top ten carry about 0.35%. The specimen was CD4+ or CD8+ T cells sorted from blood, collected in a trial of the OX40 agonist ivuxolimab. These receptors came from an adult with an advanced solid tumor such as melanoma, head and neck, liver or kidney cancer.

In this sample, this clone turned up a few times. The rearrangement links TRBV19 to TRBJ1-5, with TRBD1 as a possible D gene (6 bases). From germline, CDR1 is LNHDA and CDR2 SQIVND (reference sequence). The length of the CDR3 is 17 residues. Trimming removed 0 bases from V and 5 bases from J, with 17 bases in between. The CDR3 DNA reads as TGTGCCAGTAGTATAGATCGGGGCAGGGGAGACTATCAGCCCCAGCATTTT. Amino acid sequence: CASSIDRGRGDYQPQHF.

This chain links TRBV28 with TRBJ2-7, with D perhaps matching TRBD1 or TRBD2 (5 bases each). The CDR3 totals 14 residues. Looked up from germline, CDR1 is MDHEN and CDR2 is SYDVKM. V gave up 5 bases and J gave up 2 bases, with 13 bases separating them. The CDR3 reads CASSGGSVPYEQYV. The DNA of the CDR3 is TGTGCCAGCAGTGGGGGATCCGTTCCCTACGAGCAGTACGTC.

As DNA, the CDR3 is TGTGCCAGCAGCTGGGGACTCCCAAGCACAGATACGCAGTATTTT. Translating it yields CASSWGLPSTDTQYF. The rearrangement links TRBV11-2 to TRBJ2-3; TRBD2 is a possible D gene (6 bases). Germline CDR1 reads SGHAT; CDR2 reads FQNNGV. The CDR3 covers 15 residues. V lost 4 bases and J 0 bases, leaving 11 bases between the germline ends.

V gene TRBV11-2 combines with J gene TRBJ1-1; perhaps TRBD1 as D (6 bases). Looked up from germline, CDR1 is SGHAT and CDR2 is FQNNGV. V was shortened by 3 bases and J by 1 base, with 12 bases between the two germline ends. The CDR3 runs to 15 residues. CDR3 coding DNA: TGTGCCAGCAGCTTCCCAGGGGCCCAGAACACTGAAGCTTTCTTT. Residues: CASSFPGAQNTEAFF.

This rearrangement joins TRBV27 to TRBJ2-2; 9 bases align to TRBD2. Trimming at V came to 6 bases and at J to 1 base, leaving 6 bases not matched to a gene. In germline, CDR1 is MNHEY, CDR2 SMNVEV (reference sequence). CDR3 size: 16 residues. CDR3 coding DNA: TGTGCCAGCAGAGAAGCGGGGGGCCTGAACACCGGGGAGCTGTTTTTT. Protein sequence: CASREAGGLNTGELFF.

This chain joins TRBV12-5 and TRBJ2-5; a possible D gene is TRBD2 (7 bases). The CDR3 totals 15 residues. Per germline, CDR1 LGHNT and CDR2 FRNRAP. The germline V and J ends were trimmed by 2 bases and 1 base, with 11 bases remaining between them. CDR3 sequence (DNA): TGTGCTAGTGGTTTGTCCGGGGGGCTCCAAGAGACCCAGTACTTC. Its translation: CASGLSGGLQETQYF.

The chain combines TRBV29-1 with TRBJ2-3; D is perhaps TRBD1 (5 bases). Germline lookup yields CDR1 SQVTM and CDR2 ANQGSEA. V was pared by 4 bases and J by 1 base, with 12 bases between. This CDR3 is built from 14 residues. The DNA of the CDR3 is TGCAGCGTTGGTCAGGGTCAGGGCACAGATACGCAGTATTTT. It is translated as CSVGQGQGTDTQYF.

CDR3 region: CASTSSSGDTQYF. Written as DNA, the CDR3 is TGTGCCAGTACCTCCTCGTCAGGAGATACGCAGTATTTT. The chain recombines TRBV19 with TRBJ2-3; D gene unclear. The CDR3 extends over 13 amino acids. Trimming left V 7 bases short and J 5 bases short, with 13 bases between. CDR1 and CDR2 (germline): LNHDA, SQIVND (reference sequence). Combining the CDR3 with reference TRBV19 and TRBJ2-3 gives the whole variable domain DGGITQSPKYLFRKEGQNVTLSCEQNLNHDAMYWYRQDPGQGLRLIYYSQIVNDFQKGDIAEGYSVSREKKESFPLTVTSAQKNPTAFYLCASTSSSGDTQYFGPGTRLTVL.

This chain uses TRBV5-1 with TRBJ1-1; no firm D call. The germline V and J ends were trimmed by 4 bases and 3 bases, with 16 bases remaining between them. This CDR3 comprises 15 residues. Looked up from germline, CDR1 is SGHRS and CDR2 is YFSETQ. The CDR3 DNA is TGCGCCAGCAGCGCCTACCAAGTCGTGGACACTGAAGCTTTCTTT. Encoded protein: CASSAYQVVDTEAFF.

CDR3 DNA sequence: TGTGCCAGCAGGAACCGAGTGGCGGGTCAGCCCCAGCATTTT. As protein: CASRNRVAGQPQHF. The gene calls are TRBV21-1 and TRBJ1-5. TRBV21-1 is assigned pseudogene status. The length of the CDR3 is 14 residues.

CDR3 DNA: TGCGCCAGCAGCTTGGAAGGTGGGGATTCACCCCTCCACTTT. Amino acids: CASSLEGGDSPLHF. V usage is TRBV5-1 and J usage is TRBJ1-6; D is unresolved. The CDR3 loop spans 14 amino acids. V shed 0 bases and J shed 8 bases, with 9 bases lying between them. Germline V lookup: CDR1 SGHRS, CDR2 YFSETQ.

Written as DNA, the CDR3 is TGTGCCAGCAGCTTAATAGCGGGAGGCGAGCAGTACGTC. Its translation: CASSLIAGGEQYV. This chain connects TRBV7-2 to TRBJ2-7, with 10 bases that match TRBD2. V was pared by 2 bases and J by 6 bases, with 1 base of the junction left unmatched. The CDR3 runs to 13 residues. The germline gives CDR1 SGHTA, CDR2 FQGNSA.

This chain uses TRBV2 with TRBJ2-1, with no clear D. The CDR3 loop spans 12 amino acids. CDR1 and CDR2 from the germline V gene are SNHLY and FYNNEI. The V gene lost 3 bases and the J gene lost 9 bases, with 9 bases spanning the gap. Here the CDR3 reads CASSDFGSEQFF. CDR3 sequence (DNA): TGTGCCAGCAGTGACTTTGGGTCTGAGCAGTTCTTC.

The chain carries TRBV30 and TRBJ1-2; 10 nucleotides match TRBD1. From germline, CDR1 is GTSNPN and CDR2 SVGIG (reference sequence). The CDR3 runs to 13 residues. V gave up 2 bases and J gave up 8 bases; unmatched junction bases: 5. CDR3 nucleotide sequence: TGTGCCTGGAGTATGGGACAGGGGCACGGCTACACCTTC. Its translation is CAWSMGQGHGYTF. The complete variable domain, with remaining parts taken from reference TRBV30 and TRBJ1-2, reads SQTIHQWPATLVQPVGSPLSLECTVEGTSNPNLYWYRQAAGRGLQLLFYSVGIGQISSEVPQNLSASRPQDRQFILSSKKLLLSDSGFYLCAWSMGQGHGYTFGSGTRLTVV.

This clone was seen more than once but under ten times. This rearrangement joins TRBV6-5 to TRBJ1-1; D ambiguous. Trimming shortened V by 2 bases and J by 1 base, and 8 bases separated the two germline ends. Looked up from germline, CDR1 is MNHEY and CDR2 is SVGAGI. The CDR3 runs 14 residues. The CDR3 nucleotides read TGTGCCAGCAGTTACAGGGCTTCGAACACTGAAGCTTTCTTT. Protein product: CASSYRASNTEAFF.

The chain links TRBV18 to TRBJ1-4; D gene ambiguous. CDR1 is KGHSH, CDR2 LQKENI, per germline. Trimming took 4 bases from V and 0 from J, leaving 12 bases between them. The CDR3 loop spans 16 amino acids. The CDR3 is CASSLKDVATNEKLFF. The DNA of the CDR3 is TGTGCCAGCTCACTAAAGGACGTAGCAACTAATGAAAAACTGTTTTTT.